The T cell receptor (beta chain) under discussion was sequenced for a study of response to subunit inactivated influenza vaccine. Whole-study findings and limits: The authors put forward the suggestion that each seasonal influenza vaccination may bring in only a limited number of new T cells.

Details on this clonotype: What it binds is not known.

TCRdb re-derived calls from the RT-PCR reads in MiXCR, one entry per CDR3 protein. The table includes approximately 300,000 distinct CDR3 sequences, about 20% detected once. The germline V gene has CDR1 LGHDT and CDR2 YNNKEL (reference sequence). V was trimmed by 4 bases and J by 7 bases, leaving 14 bases between them. CDR3 size: 15 residues. The sequence was collected from a man between 50 and 69 years old who received an inactivated influenza vaccine. This sequence joins TRBV3-1 and TRBJ1-6; D is unresolved. Here the sequenced sample was PBMCs from blood, taken about 19 months after vaccination. The CDR3 DNA is TGTGCCAGCAGCCCGACTGCACCAAGAAATTCACCCCTCCACTTT. This sequence encodes CASSPTAPRNSPLHF.